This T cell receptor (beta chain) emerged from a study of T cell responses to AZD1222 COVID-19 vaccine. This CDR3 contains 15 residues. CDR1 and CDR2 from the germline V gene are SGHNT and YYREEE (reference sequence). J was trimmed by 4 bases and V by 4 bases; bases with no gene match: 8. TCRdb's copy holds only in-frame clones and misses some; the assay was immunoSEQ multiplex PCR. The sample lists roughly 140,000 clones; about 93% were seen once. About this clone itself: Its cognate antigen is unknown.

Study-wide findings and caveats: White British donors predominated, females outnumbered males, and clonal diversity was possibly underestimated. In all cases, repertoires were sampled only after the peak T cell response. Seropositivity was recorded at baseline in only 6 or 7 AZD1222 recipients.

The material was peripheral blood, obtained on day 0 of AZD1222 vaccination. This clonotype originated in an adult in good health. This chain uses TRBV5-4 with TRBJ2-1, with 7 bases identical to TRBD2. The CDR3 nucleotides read TGTGCCAGCAGCCAGCTAGCGGACCCATACAATGAGCAGTTCTTC. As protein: CASSQLADPYNEQFF.